The 19 T cell receptor beta chains below come from one sample, sequenced in a study of CD8+ T cells in alopecia areata. Isolated RNA was reverse transcribed into cDNA used as the sequencing template. Measured with immunoSEQ multiplex PCR; TCRdb has only the in-frame clones, and not every one. Among some 150,000 clones listed, roughly 58% were seen once. Specimen: CD8+ T cells sorted from blood. The receptors stem from a human donor in good health.

CDR3 coding DNA: TGTGCCAGCAGCTCCGGGACCAGGGGAGAAGCTTTCTTT. Encoded protein: CASSSGTRGEAFF. The V call is TRBV7-8, the J call TRBJ1-1, with D perhaps matching TRBD1 (6 bases). The V and J ends lost 4 bases and 8 bases respectively, with 14 bases between them. The germline gives CDR1 SGHVS, CDR2 FQNEAQ. The CDR3 spans 13 residues.

This clone came up a few times. The gene calls are TRBV23-1 and TRBJ2-7; no definite D call. TRBV23-1 is sorted into the ORF group, with uncertain function. The ends were cut back, 7 bases at V and 3 bases at J, with 10 bases in the middle. The CDR3 is made up of 12 amino acids. CDR3 residues: CASTDRDYEQYF. The CDR3 DNA reads as TGCGCCAGCACAGACCGAGACTACGAGCAGTACTTC.

The J gene is TRBJ2-1, the V gene TRBV4-1; D may correspond to TRBD1 or TRBD2 (5 bases each). V was cut by 1 base and J by 4 bases, with 11 bases left in between. Per the germline V gene, CDR1 is MGHRA and CDR2 is YSYEKL. CDR3 length: 15 amino acids. Written as DNA, the CDR3 is TGCGCCAGCAGCCAAGTCCGGGGCGGGTACAATGAGCAGTTCTTC. This encodes CASSQVRGGYNEQFF.

The chain has TRBV5-6 and TRBJ1-1; D unresolved. Germline values: CDR1 SGHDT, CDR2 YYEEEE. Between the trimmed V and J ends, which lost 0 bases and 4 bases, there was a span of 16 bases. The CDR3 consists of 16 residues. CDR3 loop: CASSLGVLTFSTEAFF. Here the CDR3 DNA reads TGTGCCAGCAGCTTGGGGGTCCTGACTTTCAGCACTGAAGCTTTCTTT. Supplemented by reference TRBV5-6 and TRBJ1-1, the full variable domain reads DAGVTQSPTHLIKTRGQQVTLRCSPKSGHDTVSWYQQALGQGPQFIFQYYEEEERQRGNFPDRFSGHQFPNYSSELNVNALLLGDSALYLCASSLGVLTFSTEAFFGQGTRLTVV.

This sequence joins TRBV4-1 and TRBJ2-3; maybe TRBD2 (5 bases). This CDR3 is built from 16 residues. Germline lookup yields CDR1 MGHRA and CDR2 YSYEKL. V lost 0 bases and J 2 bases, leaving 12 bases between the germline ends. This CDR3 is CASSQDQRPDTDTQYF. For the CDR3, the DNA is TGCGCCAGCAGCCAAGATCAGCGGCCCGACACAGATACGCAGTATTTT.

The chain carries TRBV9 and TRBJ2-1, with D hard to call. CDR1 and CDR2 from the germline V gene are SGDLS and YYNGEE. This CDR3 has 15 residues. V dropped 1 base and J dropped 0 bases, with 8 bases sitting between them. The CDR3, as DNA: TGTGCCAGCAGCGTAACCACAAGCTCCTACAATGAGCAGTTCTTC. Translated, it gives CASSVTTSSYNEQFF.

The chain employs TRBV2 and TRBJ2-1; 12 bases match TRBD2. V gave up 6 bases and J gave up 8 bases; unmatched junction bases: 8. CDR1 is SNHLY and CDR2 is FYNNEI in the germline V gene. CDR3 size: 15 residues. The CDR3 DNA sequence: TGTGCCAGCAGGGTGACTAGCGGGAGTGGGGATGAGCAGTTCTTC. Amino acid sequence: CASRVTSGSGDEQFF.

The V call is TRBV29-1, the J call TRBJ2-7; a weak D match, TRBD1 (6 bases). V lost 5 bases and J lost 5, with 19 bases in between. This CDR3 region has 14 residues. Germline V gene lookup returns CDR1 SQVTM and CDR2 ANQGSEA. The CDR3, as DNA: TGCAGCGTTCTGCCTAGCCAGGGGATACACGAGCAGTACTTC. Protein product: CSVLPSQGIHEQYF.

V usage is TRBV29-1 and J usage is TRBJ1-1; D is ambiguous. Trimming cost V 4 bases and J 1 base, with 4 bases left between them. This CDR3 is 11 amino acids long. Looked up from germline, CDR1 is SQVTM and CDR2 is ANQGSEA. The CDR3 protein is CSVVQNTEAFF. For the CDR3, the DNA is TGCAGCGTTGTCCAGAACACTGAAGCTTTCTTT.

There are a few counts of this clone. The chain is built from TRBV4-1 and TRBJ2-1, with a tentative D call TRBD2 (5 bases). V was shortened by 0 bases and J by 4 bases, with 7 bases between the two germline ends. CDR1 and CDR2 (germline): MGHRA, YSYEKL. The CDR3 totals 14 residues. This chain's CDR3 is CASSQEDLYNEQFF. The CDR3 coding sequence is TGCGCCAGCAGCCAAGAGGACTTATACAATGAGCAGTTCTTC.

This chain joins TRBV2 and TRBJ2-2; D call uncertain. Germline CDR1 and CDR2: SNHLY and FYNNEI. This CDR3 contains 15 residues. V lost 4 bases, J lost 9 bases, and 18 bases lay in between. CDR3 sequence (DNA): TGTGCCAGCAGTGCGGCTGACCCGATAGCCAGGGAGCTGTTTTTT. This sequence encodes CASSAADPIARELFF.

The chain is built from TRBV27 and TRBJ2-5; D gene unclear. There are 13 residues in the CDR3. Germline CDR1 reads MNHEY; CDR2 reads SMNVEV (reference sequence). The V and J ends lost 9 bases and 5 bases respectively, with 16 bases between them. In nucleotides, the CDR3 is TGTGCCAGTCAAGCTACTCCATGGGAGACCCAGTACTTC. Translated, it gives CASQATPWETQYF.

V gene TRBV11-2 combines with J gene TRBJ2-3, with TRBD1 matching over 10 bases. CDR1 and CDR2 (germline): SGHAT, FQNNGV. V was pared by 3 bases and J by 4 bases, with 10 bases of the junction left unmatched. The CDR3 is 17 residues long. CDR3 sequence (DNA): TGTGCCAGCAGCTTCCTCAGCGGGACAGGGGCCGCAGATACGCAGTATTTT. Translation: CASSFLSGTGAADTQYF.

This clone has just a few counts. The genes are TRBV7-6 and TRBJ2-2, with TRBD2 matching over 13 bases. Germline lookup yields CDR1 SGHVS and CDR2 FNYEAQ. This CDR3 contains 17 residues. V lost 5 bases, J lost 7 bases, and 10 bases stayed unmatched. The CDR3 here is CASSPTGTSGIGGELFF. In DNA, the CDR3 is TGTGCCAGCAGCCCTACCGGGACTAGCGGGATTGGCGGGGAGCTGTTTTTT.

The gene calls are TRBV5-6 and TRBJ1-2; 9 positions agree with TRBD1. With V trimmed by 4 bases and J by 12 bases, 7 bases remained unmatched. Looked up from germline, CDR1 is SGHDT and CDR2 is YYEEEE. The CDR3 is 12 amino acids. CDR3 sequence: CASSRGQGLNTF. CDR3 bases: TGTGCCAGCAGCCGGGGACAGGGCCTTAACACCTTC.

This sequence joins TRBV13 and TRBJ2-7, with D unclear. V was shortened by 2 bases and J by 6 bases, with 5 bases between the two germline ends. Germline CDR1 and CDR2: PRHDT and FYEKMQ (reference sequence). The CDR3 consists of 11 residues. CDR3 DNA: TGTGCCAGCAGCTTATCATCCGAGCAGTACTTC. Translating it yields CASSLSSEQYF.

The chain uses TRBV7-9 and TRBJ2-3, with D perhaps being TRBD1 or TRBD2 (5 bases each). CDR1 is SEHNR and CDR2 is FQNEAQ in the germline V gene (reference sequence). The CDR3 extends over 14 amino acids. Trimming left V 5 bases short and J 4 bases short, with 13 bases between. CDR3 amino acids: CASSPWGSSDTQYF. The DNA of the CDR3 is TGTGCCAGCAGCCCCTGGGGGTCCTCAGATACGCAGTATTTT.

The chain uses TRBV6-5 and TRBJ2-1; D is ambiguous. Between the trimmed V and J ends, which lost 5 bases and 1 base, there was a span of 12 bases. The CDR3 consists of 15 residues. CDR1 is MNHEY and CDR2 is SVGAGI in the germline V gene. The CDR3 DNA reads as TGTGCCAGCAGTAAATGGGAAAGGTCCTACAATGAGCAGTTCTTC. It is translated as CASSKWERSYNEQFF.

CDR3 sequence: CASSYGKAQYF. CDR3 DNA sequence: TGTGCCAGCAGTTACGGGAAAGCCCAGTACTTC. The rearrangement links TRBV6-6 to TRBJ2-5; D is unclear. Germline values: CDR1 MNHNY, CDR2 SVGAGI (reference sequence). The V end lost 2 bases, the J end lost 9 bases, and 7 bases lay between the germline ends. The length of the CDR3 is 11 residues.